A single sample is the source of the 8 T cell receptor beta chains below, sequenced in a study of T-cell memory formation after mild COVID-19. TCRdb fed the 5' RACE reads into MiXCR, producing one record per CDR3 protein. The sample contains about 470,000 distinct CDR3 sequences, roughly 25% of which appear only once. The specimen was PBMCs or a T cell subset sorted from them (not recorded which). The receptor source for this set is an adult woman who had mild COVID-19 (a few samples of this study predate the infection). Cell type and time point are not known.

The chain carries TRBV20-1 and TRBJ2-7; D is uncertain. Between the trimmed V and J ends, which lost 5 bases and 0 bases, there was a span of 14 bases. CDR3 length equals 14 residues. Looked up from germline, CDR1 is DFQATT and CDR2 is SNEGSKA (reference sequence). Here the CDR3 reads CSAEGKTFSYEQYF. In DNA form, the CDR3 reads TGCAGTGCTGAAGGAAAAACTTTCTCCTACGAGCAGTACTTC.

This clonotype has just a few counts. This rearrangement joins TRBV20-1 to TRBJ2-1; a possible D gene is TRBD1 (6 bases). V was trimmed by 6 bases and J by 0 bases, leaving 15 bases between them. The germline gives CDR1 DFQATT, CDR2 SNEGSKA (reference sequence). There are 15 residues in the CDR3. The CDR3 sequence is CSAVLQGSSYNEQFF. In nucleotides, the CDR3 is TGCAGTGCAGTCCTGCAGGGGAGCTCCTACAATGAGCAGTTCTTC.

The CDR3 here is CASCLDRGNTEAFF. CDR3 sequence (DNA): TGCGCCAGTTGCCTGGACAGGGGGAACACTGAAGCTTTCTTT. The J gene is TRBJ1-1, the V gene TRBV5-1; 9 bases are a match to TRBD1. Germline lookup yields CDR1 SGHRS and CDR2 YFSETQ. J lost 1 base, V lost 8 bases, and 6 bases had no gene match. The CDR3 is 14 residues long.

V gene TRBV19 combines with J gene TRBJ2-1, with D unresolved. From germline, CDR1 is LNHDA and CDR2 SQIVND (reference sequence). The CDR3 sequence is 12 residues long. V gave up 3 bases and J gave up 8 bases, with 8 bases separating them. CDR3 amino acids: CASSIGSDEQFF. For the CDR3, the DNA is TGTGCCAGTAGTATTGGCAGCGATGAGCAGTTCTTC.

The chain couples TRBV4-2 to TRBJ2-3; D is perhaps TRBD2 (6 bases). V lost 2 bases and J 5 bases, leaving 17 bases between the germline ends. CDR1 and CDR2 from the germline V gene are LGHNA and YNFKEQ. The CDR3 runs 16 residues. The CDR3 DNA sequence: TGTGCCAGCAGCCAACTGGAGGCTAGCGTGGGAGATACGCAGTATTTT. Translation: CASSQLEASVGDTQYF.

This clonotype was seen a few times. The J gene is TRBJ2-7, the V gene TRBV20-1, with 9 bases fitting TRBD1. The trim removed 6 bases at V and 3 bases at J, leaving 3 bases unmatched. This CDR3 comprises 12 residues. Germline values: CDR1 DFQATT, CDR2 SNEGSKA (reference sequence). CDR3 in DNA: TGCAGTGCAACGACAGGGGGCTACGAGCAGTACTTC. Translation: CSATTGGYEQYF.

The V call is TRBV21-1, the J call TRBJ2-1; the listed D gene, TRBD2, was not tested against the DNA. TRBV21-1 is labeled a pseudogene. This CDR3 is 14 amino acids long. The CDR3 DNA is TGTGCCAGCAGGGGACTCGGCTCCTACAATGAGCAGTTCTTC. This sequence encodes CASRGLGSYNEQFF.

This clonotype was picked up a small number of times. The rearrangement links TRBV5-1 to TRBJ2-3, with TRBD2 matching 7 bases. CDR3 length: 17 amino acids. The trim removed 4 bases at V and 6 bases at J, leaving 17 bases unmatched. Germline V gives CDR1 SGHRS, CDR2 YFSETQ. The chain's CDR3 is CASSVDARSGAVDTQYF. CDR3 coding DNA: TGCGCCAGCAGCGTGGACGCCCGGAGCGGGGCCGTGGATACGCAGTATTTT.